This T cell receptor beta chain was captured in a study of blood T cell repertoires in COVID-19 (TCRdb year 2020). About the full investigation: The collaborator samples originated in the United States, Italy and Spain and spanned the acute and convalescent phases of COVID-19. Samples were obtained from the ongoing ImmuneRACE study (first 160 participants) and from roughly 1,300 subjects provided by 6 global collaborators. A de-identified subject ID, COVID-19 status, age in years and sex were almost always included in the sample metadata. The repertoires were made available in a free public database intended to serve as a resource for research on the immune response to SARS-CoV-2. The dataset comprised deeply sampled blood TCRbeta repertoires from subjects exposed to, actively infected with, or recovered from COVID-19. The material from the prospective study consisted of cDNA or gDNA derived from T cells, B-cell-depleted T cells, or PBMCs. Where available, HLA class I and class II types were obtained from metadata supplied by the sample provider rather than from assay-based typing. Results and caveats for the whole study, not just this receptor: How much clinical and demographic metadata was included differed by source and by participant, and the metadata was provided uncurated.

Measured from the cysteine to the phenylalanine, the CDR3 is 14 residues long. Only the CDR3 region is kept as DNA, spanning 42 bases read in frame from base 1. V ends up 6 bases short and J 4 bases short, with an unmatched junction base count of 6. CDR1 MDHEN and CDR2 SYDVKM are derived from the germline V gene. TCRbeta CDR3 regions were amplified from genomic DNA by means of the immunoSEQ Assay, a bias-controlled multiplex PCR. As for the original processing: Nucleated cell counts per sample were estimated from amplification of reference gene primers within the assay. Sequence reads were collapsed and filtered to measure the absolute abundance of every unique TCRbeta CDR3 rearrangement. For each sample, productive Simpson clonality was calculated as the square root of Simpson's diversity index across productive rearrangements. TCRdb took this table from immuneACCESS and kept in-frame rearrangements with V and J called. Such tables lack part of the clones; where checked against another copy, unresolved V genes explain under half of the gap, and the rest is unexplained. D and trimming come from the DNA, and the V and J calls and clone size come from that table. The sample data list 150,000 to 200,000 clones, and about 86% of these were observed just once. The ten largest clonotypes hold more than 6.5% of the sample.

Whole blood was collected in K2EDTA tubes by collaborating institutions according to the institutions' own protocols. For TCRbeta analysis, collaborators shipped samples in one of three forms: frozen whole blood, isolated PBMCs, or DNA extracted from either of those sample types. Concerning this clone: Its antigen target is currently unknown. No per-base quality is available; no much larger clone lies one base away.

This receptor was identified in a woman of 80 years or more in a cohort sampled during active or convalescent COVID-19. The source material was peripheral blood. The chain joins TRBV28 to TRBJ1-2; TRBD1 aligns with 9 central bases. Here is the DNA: TGTGCCAGCAGCGGGGACAGGGATCCCTATGGCTACACCTTC. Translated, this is CASSGDRDPYGYTF.